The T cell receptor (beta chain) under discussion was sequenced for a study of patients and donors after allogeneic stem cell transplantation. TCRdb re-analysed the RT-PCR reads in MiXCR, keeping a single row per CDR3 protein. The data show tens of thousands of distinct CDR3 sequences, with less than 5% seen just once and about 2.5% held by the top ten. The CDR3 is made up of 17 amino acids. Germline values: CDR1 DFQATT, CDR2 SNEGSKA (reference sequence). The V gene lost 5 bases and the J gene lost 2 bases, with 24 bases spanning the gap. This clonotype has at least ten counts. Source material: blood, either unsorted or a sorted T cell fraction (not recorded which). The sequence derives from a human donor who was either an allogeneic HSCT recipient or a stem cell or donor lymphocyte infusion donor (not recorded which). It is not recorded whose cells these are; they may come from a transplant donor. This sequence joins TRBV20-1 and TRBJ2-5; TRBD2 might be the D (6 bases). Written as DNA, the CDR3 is TGCAGTGCTCACTCTAGCGTGACGATTCTAAAACAAGAGACCCAGTACTTC. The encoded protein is CSAHSSVTILKQETQYF.